The rows below give T cell receptor beta chains drawn from one sample of a study of patients and donors after allogeneic stem cell transplantation. One entry per CDR3 protein, called by TCRdb with MiXCR from the RT-PCR reads. The table records tens of thousands of distinct CDR3 sequences, about 31% of them present only once. Material: blood, either unsorted or a sorted T cell fraction (not recorded which). These receptors originate from a human donor who was either an allogeneic HSCT recipient or a stem cell or donor lymphocyte infusion donor (not recorded which). It is not recorded whose cells these are; they may come from a transplant donor. Both conserved end residues are part of each CDR3. Each record gives: J gene, clone size, D gene, V gene, CDR3 DNA, CDR3 protein. D genes are given only for firm matches. The listing skips clone size in some rows; elsewhere it reads once, few, many or a size class.

J gene: TRBJ1-2; clone size: NA; D gene: TRBD1; V gene: TRBV5-1; CDR3 DNA: TGCGCCAGCAGCCGACAAGGACAGGGGGCGTCTGGCTACACCTTC; CDR3 protein: CASSRQGQGASGYTF
J gene: TRBJ2-7; clone size: NA; D gene: TRBD1; V gene: TRBV18; CDR3 DNA: TGTGCCAGCTCCGCCGGGACAGGGCAATCCTACGAGCAGTACTTC; CDR3 protein: CASSAGTGQSYEQYF
J gene: TRBJ1-5; clone size: NA; D gene: NA; V gene: TRBV6-2/TRBV6-3; CDR3 DNA: TGTGCCAGCAGTTACTCGATTGGAGTGGCCCAGCATTTT; CDR3 protein: CASSYSIGVAQHF
J gene: TRBJ1-5; clone size: few; D gene: NA; V gene: TRBV27; CDR3 DNA: TGTGCCAGCAGTTCTATCGAAAGGGGTCAGCCCCAGCATTTT; CDR3 protein: CASSSIERGQPQHF
J gene: TRBJ2-3; clone size: NA; D gene: TRBD2; V gene: TRBV5-1; CDR3 DNA: TGCGCCAGCAGCTTCAGACTAGCGGGAGATACGCAGTATTTT; CDR3 protein: CASSFRLAGDTQYF
J gene: TRBJ1-6; clone size: few; D gene: NA; V gene: TRBV4-1; CDR3 DNA: TGCGCCAGCAGCCAAGAAAAGGACATGAGCTCCTATAATTCACCCCTCCACTTT; CDR3 protein: CASSQEKDMSSYNSPLHF
J gene: TRBJ1-2; clone size: many; D gene: TRBD1; V gene: TRBV28; CDR3 DNA: TGTGCCAGCAGTCCCCCGGACAGGGTGGGCTATGGCTACACCTTC; CDR3 protein: CASSPPDRVGYGYTF
J gene: TRBJ2-2; clone size: NA; D gene: NA; V gene: TRBV10-3; CDR3 DNA: TGTGCCATCCGGCTAGCCGGGGAGCTGTTTTTT; CDR3 protein: CAIRLAGELFF
J gene: TRBJ2-7; clone size: few; D gene: NA; V gene: TRBV11-1; CDR3 DNA: TGTGCCAGCAGCTTAGCAACCATAGGACGGGGCGACGAGCAGTACTTC; CDR3 protein: CASSLATIGRGDEQYF
J gene: TRBJ2-5; clone size: NA; D gene: NA; V gene: TRBV6-2/TRBV6-3; CDR3 DNA: TGTGCCAGCAGTCATAGGAACCAAGAGACCCAGTACTTC; CDR3 protein: CASSHRNQETQYF
J gene: TRBJ2-5; clone size: NA; D gene: NA; V gene: TRBV5-1; CDR3 DNA: TGCGCCAGCAGCTTACGGGGGATGGAGACCCAGTACTTC; CDR3 protein: CASSLRGMETQYF
J gene: TRBJ2-3; clone size: NA; D gene: NA; V gene: TRBV6-6; CDR3 DNA: TGTGCCAGCAGGCCTACAGGGATCTATAGCACAGATACGCAGTATTTT; CDR3 protein: CASRPTGIYSTDTQYF
J gene: TRBJ2-7; clone size: NA; D gene: TRBD1; V gene: TRBV4-1; CDR3 DNA: TGCGCCAGCAGCCAAGACCGGGACAGGGGGCACTACGAGCAGTACTTC; CDR3 protein: CASSQDRDRGHYEQYF
J gene: TRBJ1-2; clone size: NA; D gene: NA; V gene: TRBV5-1; CDR3 DNA: TGCGCCAGCAGCTTGTGGCCAGACTATGGCTACACCTTC; CDR3 protein: CASSLWPDYGYTF
J gene: TRBJ1-5; clone size: few; D gene: NA; V gene: TRBV7-9; CDR3 DNA: TGTGCCAGCAGCTTCGGCCAGCCAGGTCAGCCCCAGCATTTT; CDR3 protein: CASSFGQPGQPQHF
J gene: TRBJ2-4; clone size: NA; D gene: TRBD2; V gene: TRBV12-3/TRBV12-4; CDR3 DNA: TGTGCCAGCAGACTAGCGGGGACCAAAAACATTCAGTACTTC; CDR3 protein: CASRLAGTKNIQYF
J gene: TRBJ2-7; clone size: NA; D gene: NA; V gene: TRBV5-1; CDR3 DNA: TGCGCCAGCAGCTTGACGATAGCGGAGGACTCCTACGAGCAGTACTTC; CDR3 protein: CASSLTIAEDSYEQYF
J gene: TRBJ2-7; clone size: NA; D gene: NA; V gene: TRBV20-1; CDR3 DNA: TGCAGTGCTAGAGTGTTCGGGCAGCTCGAGCAGTACTTC; CDR3 protein: CSARVFGQLEQYF
J gene: TRBJ1-2; clone size: NA; D gene: NA; V gene: TRBV13; CDR3 DNA: TGTGCCAGCAGCTTGGAAGGGCGCTATGGCTACACCTTC; CDR3 protein: CASSLEGRYGYTF
J gene: TRBJ2-1; clone size: NA; D gene: NA; V gene: TRBV7-8; CDR3 DNA: TGTGCCAGCAGCTTCCCGGCGTTATACTACAATGAGCAGTTCTTC; CDR3 protein: CASSFPALYYNEQFF
J gene: TRBJ2-3; clone size: NA; D gene: NA; V gene: TRBV4-3; CDR3 DNA: TGCGCCAGCAGCCCTTTATTCGGGAGTACTTACACAGATACGCAGTATTTT; CDR3 protein: CASSPLFGSTYTDTQYF
J gene: TRBJ2-2; clone size: once; D gene: TRBD2; V gene: TRBV5-1; CDR3 DNA: TGCGCCAGCAGCATTAGCGGGAGGGCCCTCCGATTCACCGGGGAGCTGTTTTTT; CDR3 protein: CASSISGRALRFTGELFF
J gene: TRBJ2-6; clone size: NA; D gene: TRBD2; V gene: TRBV10-3; CDR3 DNA: TGTGCCATCAGTCCGGGACTAGCGGGAGGTCAAAGGACTGGGGCCAACGTCCTGACTTTC; CDR3 protein: CAISPGLAGGQRTGANVLTF
J gene: TRBJ2-1; clone size: NA; D gene: NA; V gene: TRBV15; CDR3 DNA: TGTGCCACCAGCAGGATTTCCTCCTACAATGAGCAGTTCTTC; CDR3 protein: CATSRISSYNEQFF
J gene: TRBJ2-7; clone size: many; D gene: TRBD2; V gene: TRBV19; CDR3 DNA: TGTGCCACTATCAATCCTAGCGGGAGAGACTACGAGCAGTACTTC; CDR3 protein: CATINPSGRDYEQYF
J gene: TRBJ2-1; clone size: NA; D gene: NA; V gene: TRBV5-6; CDR3 DNA: TGTGCCAGCAGCTTGACAGGTTCGTCCTTTTACAATGAGCAGTTCTTC; CDR3 protein: CASSLTGSSFYNEQFF
J gene: TRBJ2-2; clone size: NA; D gene: TRBD2; V gene: TRBV29-1; CDR3 DNA: TGCAGCGTTGAGTTTTGGGGGGGGCTGTTTTTT; CDR3 protein: CSVEFWGGLFF
J gene: TRBJ2-5; clone size: NA; D gene: NA; V gene: TRBV12-3/TRBV12-4; CDR3 DNA: TGTGCCAGCAGTTTCGGGGCCGAGACCCAGTACTTC; CDR3 protein: CASSFGAETQYF
J gene: TRBJ1-2; clone size: NA; D gene: NA; V gene: TRBV20-1; CDR3 DNA: TGCAGTGCTAGGACCAGGGTGGGCTATGGCTACACCTTC; CDR3 protein: CSARTRVGYGYTF
J gene: TRBJ1-5; clone size: few; D gene: TRBD1; V gene: TRBV20-1; CDR3 DNA: TGCAGTGCCAGGGGACAGGGCATGAGCAATCAGCCCCAGCATTTT; CDR3 protein: CSARGQGMSNQPQHF